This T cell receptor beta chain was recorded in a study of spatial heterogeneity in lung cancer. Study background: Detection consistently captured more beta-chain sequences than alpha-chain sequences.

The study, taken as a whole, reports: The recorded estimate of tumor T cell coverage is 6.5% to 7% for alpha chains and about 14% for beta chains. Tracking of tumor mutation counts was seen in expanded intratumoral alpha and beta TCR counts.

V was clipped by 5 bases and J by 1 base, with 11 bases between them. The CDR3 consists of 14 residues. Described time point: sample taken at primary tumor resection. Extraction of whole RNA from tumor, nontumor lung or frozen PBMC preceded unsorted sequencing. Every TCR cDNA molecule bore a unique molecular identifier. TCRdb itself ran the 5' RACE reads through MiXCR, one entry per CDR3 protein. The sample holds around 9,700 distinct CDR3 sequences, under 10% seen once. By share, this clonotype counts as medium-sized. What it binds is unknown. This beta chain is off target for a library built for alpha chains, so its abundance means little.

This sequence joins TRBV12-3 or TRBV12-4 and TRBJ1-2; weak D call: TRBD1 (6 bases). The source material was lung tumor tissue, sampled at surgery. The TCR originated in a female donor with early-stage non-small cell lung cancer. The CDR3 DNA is TGTGCCAGCAGTGGACAGCCTTTTAACTATGGCTACACCTTC. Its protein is CASSGQPFNYGYTF.